This TCR beta chain stems from a study of blood T cell repertoires in COVID-19. Study details: Both acute and convalescent COVID-19 samples were obtained from the United States, Italy and Spain.

TCRdb's copy holds only in-frame clones and misses some; the assay was immunoSEQ multiplex PCR. The data show under 300,000 clones, 75% to 85% seen once. CDR3 length: 18 residues. The V segment lost 0 bases and the J segment 3 bases; nucleotides outside the gene matches: 8. Germline V lookup: CDR1 SGDLS, CDR2 YYNGEE. The receptor comes from a woman between 35 and 50 years old who had recovered from COVID-19. Sequencing was performed on peripheral blood. This sequence joins TRBV9 and TRBJ2-2; 10 bases line up with TRBD2. DNA for the CDR3: TGTGCCAGCAGCGTAGACCCCCCCCTAGCGGGGGACACCGGGGAGCTGTTTTTT. As protein: CASSVDPPLAGDTGELFF. The variable domain in full, completed from reference TRBV9 and TRBJ2-2, reads DSGVTQTPKHLITATGQRVTLRCSPRSGDLSVYWYQQSLDQGLQFLIQYYNGEERAKGNILERFSAQQFPDLHSELNLSSLELGDSALYFCASSVDPPLAGDTGELFFGEGSRLTVL.